Shown below are 10 T cell receptor beta chains from a single sample sequenced in a study of CD8+ T cells in alopecia areata. The authors extracted RNA and reverse transcribed it into cDNA as the sequencing template. The method was immunoSEQ multiplex PCR; TCRdb's version includes in-frame clones alone and lacks a portion of them. The sample lists roughly 200,000 clones; about 53% were seen once. Stated treatment: oral pan-JAK inhibitor, 5-10 mg twice daily. Material: CD8+ T cells sorted from blood, obtained at week 24, from a patient treated with tofacitinib. These receptor sequences come from a human donor with alopecia areata.

This clone occurred once. The chain carries TRBV19 and TRBJ2-7; 8 bases are a match to TRBD2. The CDR3 is 14 residues long. Trimming at V came to 3 bases and at J to 2 bases, leaving 3 bases not matched to a gene. The V gene's germline CDR1 is LNHDA and CDR2 SQIVND (reference sequence). CDR3 coding DNA: TGTGCCAGTAGTATCCGGGGGGGCCCCTACGAGCAGTACTTC. Residues: CASSIRGGPYEQYF.

This clone has just a few counts. The chain has TRBV9 and TRBJ2-3; 7 positions agree with TRBD1. The CDR3 is 13 residues long. The ends lost 4 bases at V and 6 bases at J; junction bases unmatched: 5. Germline V gene sequence: CDR1 SGDLS, CDR2 YYNGEE. CDR3 coding DNA: TGTGCCAGCAGCCATACAGGGGTCGATACGCAGTATTTT. Its protein product is CASSHTGVDTQYF.

The chain recombines TRBV5-6 with TRBJ2-7; D is tentatively TRBD1 or TRBD2 (6 bases each). The CDR3 spans 13 residues. Germline V gene sequence: CDR1 SGHDT, CDR2 YYEEEE. The ends were cut back, 4 bases at V and 5 bases at J, with 13 bases in the middle. The CDR3 region has the DNA TGTGCCAGCAGCCCGGGGGCGCGGGACGAGCAGTACTTC. This gives the protein CASSPGARDEQYF.

The rearrangement joins TRBV27 to TRBJ1-6; TRBD1 matches 9 bases. This CDR3 region has 14 residues. Germline CDR1 reads MNHEY; CDR2 reads SMNVEV (reference sequence). The V and J ends lost 10 bases and 9 bases, in that order; junction bases with no gene match: 10. The CDR3 protein is CATKTGTGSSPLHF. In DNA, the CDR3 is TGTGCCACTAAGACCGGGACAGGGAGTTCACCCCTCCACTTT.

This sequence joins TRBV7-8 and TRBJ2-3, with D possibly TRBD2 on 6 matching bases. CDR1 and CDR2 from the germline V gene are SGHVS and FQNEAQ. Trimming removed 5 bases at V and 2 bases at J, with 14 bases between. The CDR3 runs 15 residues. CDR3 protein: CASSKWREDTDTQYF. The CDR3 nucleotides are TGTGCCAGCAGCAAGTGGAGGGAGGACACAGATACGCAGTATTTT.

V gene TRBV29-1 combines with J gene TRBJ1-5; 8 bases are a match to TRBD1. Trimming took 4 bases from V and 1 from J; bases not matched to a gene: 6. The CDR3 has 15 residues. From germline, CDR1 is SQVTM and CDR2 ANQGSEA. CDR3 loop: CSVVTGAKSNQPQHF. The CDR3, as DNA: TGCAGCGTTGTGACAGGGGCGAAAAGCAATCAGCCCCAGCATTTT.

This clone appeared a single time. The chain links TRBV29-1 to TRBJ2-5; D is uncertain. The CDR3 runs to 10 residues. Germline loops: CDR1 SQVTM, CDR2 ANQGSEA. Trimming took 5 bases from V and 4 from J, leaving 5 bases between them. The DNA of the CDR3 is TGCAGCGTTTTAGCAGAGACCCAGTACTTC. Its translation is CSVLAETQYF.

The V gene is TRBV30, the J gene TRBJ1-1; D is possibly TRBD1 (5 bases). CDR3 length: 13 amino acids. Germline lookup yields CDR1 GTSNPN and CDR2 SVGIG (reference sequence). Trimming removed 1 base at V and 1 base at J, with 7 bases between. The CDR3 loop reads CAWSAGGNTEAFF. CDR3 nucleotide sequence: TGTGCCTGGAGTGCGGGGGGGAACACTGAAGCTTTCTTT.

V is TRBV18 and J is TRBJ1-1; D is unresolved. CDR3 size: 15 residues. Looked up from germline, CDR1 is KGHSH and CDR2 is LQKENI. The ends were cut back, 6 bases at V and 2 bases at J, with 16 bases in the middle. The CDR3 nucleotides read TGTGCCAGCTCTCCAACCGGAGACAAAAACACTGAAGCTTTCTTT. It yields the protein CASSPTGDKNTEAFF.

The count of this clone is one. The J gene is TRBJ1-5, the V gene TRBV16, with D unresolved. This CDR3 has 13 residues. V was trimmed by 1 base and J by 7 bases, leaving 8 bases between them. Germline lookup yields CDR1 KGHSY and CDR2 FQNENV. CDR3 coding DNA: TGTGCCAGCAGCCAATTGCCGATGCAGCCCCAGCATTTT. Amino acids: CASSQLPMQPQHF.